This T cell receptor beta chain is drawn from a study of T-cell memory formation after mild COVID-19. In the study overall: There were largely donor-specific TCR clusters. General study findings and limits: In pre-infection memory, a portion of responding clones appeared, which suggested that cross-reactive memory joined. Contracting CD8+ clones were enriched in EMRA, CD4+ mainly in CM and EM. Balance between CD4 and CD8 was seen in clones contracting day 15 to 85, and a CD4+ lean was seen in later expanders.

Concerning this clonotype: Its antigen is undetermined.

TCRdb fed the 5' RACE reads into MiXCR, producing one record per CDR3 protein. The sample yields roughly 320,000 distinct CDR3 sequences, approximately 29% seen once. The length of the CDR3 is 16 residues. The V gene lost 6 bases and the J gene lost 1 base, with 18 bases spanning the gap. Sequenced input: PBMCs or a T cell subset sorted from them (not recorded which). This rearrangement joins TRBV12-3 or TRBV12-4 to TRBJ1-1, with a tentative D call TRBD1 (6 bases). The receptor's source is an adult woman who had mild COVID-19 (a few samples of this study predate the infection). Cell type and time point are not known. The chain's CDR3 is CASSPSWTEKNTEAFF. The CDR3 nucleotides read TGTGCCAGCAGCCCCTCCTGGACAGAAAAGAACACTGAAGCTTTCTTT.